The following is a T cell receptor (beta chain) sequence with its context. As yet, its antigen is unknown. Produced via immunoSEQ multiplex PCR; TCRdb's table is partial and in-frame only. The sample lists over 100,000 clones; approximately 92% were seen once. This CDR3 spans 15 amino acids. From germline, CDR1 is SGHDT and CDR2 YYEEEE. V lost 1 base and J 4 bases, leaving 13 bases between the germline ends. The data were taken from a study of graft-versus-host responses after intestinal transplantation. The origin of this receptor is a human donor who was the organ donor for an intestinal transplant. Sequencing used unstimulated CD4+ T cells sorted from spleen or lymph node cells, obtained before transplant. The genes are TRBV5-6 and TRBJ2-3; D is perhaps TRBD2 (6 bases). The CDR3 sequence is CASSLLASAPDTQYF. CDR3 bases: TGTGCCAGCAGCTTGCTAGCGTCGGCGCCAGATACGCAGTATTTT.